The 17 T cell receptor beta chains given below trace back to one sample, sequenced in a study of T-cell memory formation after mild COVID-19. TCRdb reprocessed the 5' RACE reads with MiXCR, giving one entry per CDR3 protein. The sample consists of under 50,000 distinct CDR3 sequences, 25% to 35% of them appearing once. The sequenced sample consisted of PBMCs or a T cell subset sorted from them (not recorded which). The receptors were gathered from a man younger than 35 who had mild COVID-19 (a few samples of this study predate the infection). Cell type and time point are not known.

This clonotype was seen a few times. The chain recombines TRBV21-1 with TRBJ2-1; the table's D call TRBD1 went unverified against the DNA. TRBV21-1 is assigned pseudogene status. The CDR3 sequence is 17 residues long. CDR3 nucleotide sequence: TGTGCCACCCGGGACAGGGTCAAGTCCTCTTCCCGCAATGAGCAGTTCTTC. This translates into CATRDRVKSSSRNEQFF.

This clonotype was detected only a few times. V usage is TRBV20-1 and J usage is TRBJ2-7; D remains ambiguous. Germline V gives CDR1 DFQATT, CDR2 SNEGSKA (reference sequence). Trimming took 1 base from V and 3 from J, leaving 10 bases between them. The CDR3 runs 13 residues. CDR3 loop: CSARGRHFYEQYF. Here the CDR3 DNA reads TGCAGTGCTAGAGGCCGGCACTTCTACGAGCAGTACTTC.

This chain connects TRBV10-1 to TRBJ1-1; perhaps TRBD1 as D (5 bases). Germline V lookup: CDR1 WNHNN, CDR2 SYGVQD (reference sequence). The CDR3 covers 13 residues. With 6 bases removed from V and 1 base from J, the gap between germline ends came to 9 bases. The CDR3 nucleotides read TGCGCCAGCAGGGTAGGGGCGAACACTGAAGCTTTCTTT. It encodes CASRVGANTEAFF.

This clonotype appeared once. This chain connects TRBV29-1 to TRBJ1-2; D remains ambiguous. Trimming took off 0 bases at V and 3 bases at J, with 8 bases between the two ends. The CDR3 consists of 13 residues. In germline, CDR1 is SQVTM, CDR2 ANQGSEA. In nucleotides, the CDR3 is TGCAGCGTTGAAGATCGGTCCGACTATGGCTACACCTTC. This sequence encodes CSVEDRSDYGYTF.

V and J are TRBV10-3 and TRBJ2-1; 7 bases fit TRBD1. Germline CDR1 ENHRY, CDR2 SYGVKD. Trimming removed 6 bases from V and 1 base from J; junction bases left unmatched: 3. The CDR3 extends over 14 amino acids. The CDR3 DNA reads TGTGCCATCAGAGGGACAGAGTCCTACAATGAGCAGTTCTTC. This gives the protein CAIRGTESYNEQFF.

This clonotype was seen a handful of times. V usage is TRBV19 and J usage is TRBJ1-2; D remains unclear. Germline V gene sequence: CDR1 LNHDA, CDR2 SQIVND (reference sequence). Trimming removed 5 bases from V and 2 bases from J, with 6 bases in between. This CDR3 has 12 residues. The chain's CDR3 is CASSPGNYGYTF. CDR3 sequence (DNA): TGTGCCAGTAGTCCGGGAAACTATGGCTACACCTTC.

The sample holds a few counts of this clonotype. V is TRBV7-9 and J is TRBJ2-3, with D tentatively TRBD2 (6 bases). V lost 4 bases to trimming and J lost 7 bases, with 15 bases between them. The CDR3 is 14 residues long. Germline loops: CDR1 SEHNR, CDR2 FQNEAQ (reference sequence). The DNA for the CDR3 is TGTGCCAGCAGCTACCAGGCGGGGCCGAATACGCAGTATTTT. Translated, it gives CASSYQAGPNTQYF.

This clonotype was seen a few times. The chain links TRBV12-5 to TRBJ2-2; D not certain. V lost 3 bases and J lost 6, with 5 bases in between. The germline gives CDR1 LGHNT, CDR2 FRNRAP. The CDR3 consists of 12 residues. CDR3 amino acids: CASGFGSGELFF. The CDR3 region has the DNA TGTGCTAGTGGTTTCGGGTCCGGGGAGCTGTTTTTT. Full variable domain (missing parts from reference TRBV12-5 and TRBJ2-2): DARVTQTPRHKVTEMGQEVTMRCQPILGHNTVFWYRQTMMQGLELLAYFRNRAPLDDSGMPKDRFSAEMPDATLATLKIQPSEPRDSAVYFCASGFGSGELFFGEGSRLTVL.

This chain links TRBV27 with TRBJ2-7, with 10 bases lining up with TRBD1. Germline V gives CDR1 MNHEY, CDR2 SMNVEV (reference sequence). The CDR3 spans 13 residues. The V segment lost 8 bases and the J segment 6 bases; nucleotides outside the gene matches: 7. The CDR3 coding sequence is TGTGCCAGCCGGAGGGACAGGGGAGGCGAGCAGTACTTC. This encodes CASRRDRGGEQYF.

This clonotype has just a few counts. The chain has TRBV15 and TRBJ1-6; 9 nucleotides align to TRBD1. The junction had 7 bases not matched to a gene; V was cut back by 6 bases and J by 10 bases. The CDR3 runs 14 residues. Germline loops: CDR1 LNHNV, CDR2 YYDKDF (reference sequence). The chain's CDR3 is CATSGTGRRSPLHF. The CDR3 DNA reads as TGTGCCACCAGTGGGACAGGGCGGCGCTCACCCCTCCACTTT.

This clonotype came up a few times. The chain combines TRBV19 with TRBJ2-7; D may be TRBD2 (7 bases). The V end was cut by 6 bases, the J end by 0 bases, with 9 bases between. The CDR3 sequence is 13 residues long. Germline lookup yields CDR1 LNHDA and CDR2 SQIVND (reference sequence). CDR3 residues: CASSGGPSYEQYF. The CDR3 DNA reads TGTGCCAGTAGCGGGGGGCCCTCCTACGAGCAGTACTTC.

This chain links TRBV6-6 with TRBJ2-3, with D tentatively TRBD2 (6 bases). The V end lost 5 bases, the J end lost 3 bases, and 12 bases lay between the germline ends. The CDR3 length is 14 residues. Per the germline V gene, CDR1 is MNHNY and CDR2 is SVGAGI (reference sequence). CDR3 bases: TGTGCCAGCAGTCGGGCTGCGGGGACAGATACGCAGTATTTT. Amino acid sequence: CASSRAAGTDTQYF.

CDR3 residues: CASSLPTSGGAYEQYV. The CDR3 DNA sequence: TGTGCCAGCAGTTTACCGACTAGCGGGGGGGCCTACGAGCAGTACGTC. This rearrangement joins TRBV28 to TRBJ2-7; 14 nucleotides align to TRBD2. The CDR3 extends over 16 amino acids. Trimming cost V 2 bases and J 2 bases; bases outside gene matches: 2. Per germline, CDR1 MDHEN and CDR2 SYDVKM.

The gene calls are TRBV5-1 and TRBJ1-4; D possibly corresponds to TRBD1 (6 bases). With 4 bases removed from V and 8 bases from J, the gap between germline ends came to 15 bases. Looked up from germline, CDR1 is SGHRS and CDR2 is YFSETQ. The CDR3 has 14 amino acids. The CDR3, as DNA: TGCGCCAGCAGCGCCACAGGGAATTTGGAAAAACTGTTTTTT. Translating gives CASSATGNLEKLFF.

This clonotype has only a few counts. The V gene is TRBV4-3, the J gene TRBJ2-7; D unresolved. Trimming pared 0 bases from V and 4 bases from J, leaving 7 bases between. Germline V gives CDR1 LGHNA, CDR2 YSLEER. CDR3 length equals 13 residues. DNA for the CDR3: TGCGCCAGCAGCCAAGATTCACGGTACGAGCAGTACTTC. Translating it yields CASSQDSRYEQYF.

The chain links TRBV10-3 to TRBJ2-7, with D uncertain. Trimming shortened V by 3 bases and J by 0 bases, and 12 bases separated the two germline ends. Germline values: CDR1 ENHRY, CDR2 SYGVKD. CDR3 length: 15 residues. The DNA for the CDR3 is TGTGCCATCAGTGATACCCCTAGTGGCTCCTACGAGCAGTACTTC. Its protein product is CAISDTPSGSYEQYF.

The sample holds a few counts of this clonotype. J is TRBJ2-1 and V is TRBV7-9; 8 bases map to TRBD1. The CDR3 runs to 15 residues. Germline CDR1 and CDR2: SEHNR and FQNEAQ (reference sequence). V lost 7 bases to trimming and J lost 8 bases; unmatched junction nucleotides: 13. CDR3: CASNIAGQGMDEQFF. CDR3 nucleotide sequence: TGTGCCAGCAACATAGCTGGACAGGGAATGGATGAGCAGTTCTTC.